A selection of T cell receptor beta chains follows, all from one sample in a study of OX40 agonist ivuxolimab in advanced cancers. Sequencing was performed with immunoSEQ multiplex PCR; in TCRdb, only in-frame clones are kept and a portion is missing. The table includes about 70,000 clones, about 93% detected once. The sequencing here drew on CD4+ or CD8+ T cells sorted from blood, taken in a trial of the OX40 agonist ivuxolimab. These receptors came from an adult with an advanced solid tumor such as melanoma, head and neck, liver or kidney cancer. Both conserved end residues are part of each CDR3. D genes are given only for firm matches. Size is stated for part of the rows, as once, few or many counts, or as a class when the clone is expanded.

D gene,clone size,J gene,V gene,CDR3 protein,CDR3 DNA
TRBD1,NA,TRBJ2-7,TRBV19,CASRPGQGMYEQYF,TGTGCCAGTAGGCCGGGACAGGGAATGTACGAGCAGTACTTC
TRBD1,few,TRBJ2-7,TRBV4-3,CASSQGTGVAEEQYF,TGCGCCAGCAGCCAAGGGACAGGGGTAGCGGAAGAGCAGTACTTC
TRBD1,NA,TRBJ2-1,TRBV4-2,CASSQDPGTGRNEQFF,TGTGCCAGCAGCCAGGACCCCGGGACAGGGCGCAATGAGCAGTTCTTC
NA,NA,TRBJ2-7,TRBV7-6,CASSLGTAYEQYF,TGTGCCAGCAGCTTAGGTACAGCTTACGAGCAGTACTTC
TRBD2,NA,TRBJ2-3,TRBV9,CASRAGEADTQYF,TGTGCCAGCCGCGCGGGGGAGGCGGATACGCAGTATTTT
NA,NA,TRBJ1-5,TRBV4-1,CASSPQGGRPDQPQHF,TGCGCCAGCAGCCCCCAGGGAGGGAGGCCTGATCAGCCCCAGCATTTT
NA,NA,TRBJ2-5,TRBV11-1,CASSSAGATAQYF,TGTGCCAGCAGCTCGGCGGGGGCCACGGCCCAGTACTTC
NA,once,TRBJ1-1,TRBV6-4,CASRRTVYTEAFF,TGTGCCAGCAGAAGGACAGTATACACTGAAGCTTTCTTT
NA,NA,TRBJ2-7,TRBV5-1,CASSLEAGYEQYF,TGCGCCAGCAGCTTGGAGGCGGGCTACGAGCAGTACTTC
NA,NA,TRBJ2-5,TRBV9,CASSEGGEQETQYF,TGTGCCAGCAGCGAGGGGGGAGAGCAAGAGACCCAGTACTTC
TRBD1,NA,TRBJ1-2,TRBV27,CASSSLPGGEDYGYTF,TGTGCCAGCAGTTCCCTTCCAGGGGGCGAGGACTATGGCTACACCTTC
NA,NA,TRBJ1-1,TRBV4-3,CASSQATWAEAFF,TGCGCCAGCAGCCAAGCGACGTGGGCTGAAGCTTTCTTT
TRBD1,NA,TRBJ1-5,TRBV30,CAWGTGAGQPQHF,TGTGCCTGGGGGACAGGGGCCGGTCAGCCCCAGCATTTT
NA,once,TRBJ1-5,TRBV6-1,CASRERVGVYSNQPQHF,TGTGCCAGCAGAGAAAGGGTAGGGGTATATAGCAATCAGCCCCAGCATTTT
TRBD1,NA,TRBJ2-7,TRBV27,CASSLFGPGTGTEQYF,TGTGCCAGCAGTTTATTTGGACCCGGGACAGGCACCGAGCAGTACTTC
NA,NA,TRBJ1-2,TRBV10-3,CAISEKWVLVANGYTF,TGTGCCATCAGTGAGAAATGGGTCCTAGTGGCTAATGGCTACACCTTC
NA,NA,TRBJ2-7,TRBV2,CASKVDDYEQYF,TGTGCCAGCAAGGTTGATGACTACGAGCAGTACTTC
TRBD1,NA,TRBJ2-7,TRBV19,CASSLGQGYEQYF,TGTGCCAGTAGTCTCGGACAGGGTTACGAGCAGTACTTC
TRBD1,NA,TRBJ1-1,TRBV28,CASSGDREDTEAFF,TGTGCCAGCAGTGGGGACAGGGAAGACACTGAAGCTTTCTTT
NA,NA,TRBJ2-3,TRBV4-1,CASSQEEGWGTQYF,TGCGCCAGCAGCCAAGAAGAGGGTTGGGGTACGCAGTATTTT
TRBD1,NA,TRBJ2-7,TRBV10-3,CAISDPGQVSYEQYF,TGTGCCATCAGTGACCCTGGACAGGTATCCTACGAGCAGTACTTC
NA,NA,TRBJ1-5,TRBV27,CASSPTQNSNQPQHF,TGTGCCAGCAGTCCAACCCAAAACAGCAATCAGCCCCAGCATTTT
TRBD1,NA,TRBJ1-1,TRBV15,CATSRDKQGSEAFF,TGTGCCACCAGCAGAGATAAACAGGGGTCTGAAGCTTTCTTT
TRBD1,NA,TRBJ2-7,TRBV5-1,CASSFTDRGAYEQYF,TGCGCCAGCAGCTTCACTGACAGGGGAGCCTACGAGCAGTACTTC
NA,NA,TRBJ2-7,TRBV27,CASSFQGMGEQYF,TGTGCCAGCAGTTTCCAGGGGATGGGGGAGCAGTACTTC
NA,NA,TRBJ1-1,TRBV7-9,CASSLYGNTEAFF,TGTGCCAGCAGCTTATACGGGAACACTGAAGCTTTCTTT
NA,NA,TRBJ2-7,TRBV19,CASSMGRGGYEQYF,TGTGCCAGTAGTATGGGCAGGGGTGGCTACGAGCAGTACTTC
TRBD1,NA,TRBJ1-1,TRBV11-2,CASSLEGLGQGAFF,TGTGCCAGCAGCTTAGAAGGCCTCGGACAGGGAGCTTTCTTT
NA,NA,TRBJ2-1,TRBV11-2,CASSLFSRLEGSDEQFF,TGTGCCAGCAGCTTATTTAGTAGGTTGGAGGGTAGCGATGAGCAGTTCTTC
TRBD1,NA,TRBJ1-2,TRBV5-1,CASSQGRGTADGYTF,TGCGCCAGCAGCCAGGGACGTGGGACAGCTGACGGCTACACCTTC
NA,NA,TRBJ2-6,TRBV10-1,CASSPGSGANVLTF,TGCGCCAGCAGTCCAGGGTCCGGGGCCAACGTCCTGACTTTC
NA,NA,TRBJ1-5,TRBV27,CASSFGIQGYQPQHF,TGTGCCAGCAGTTTTGGCATCCAGGGCTATCAGCCCCAGCATTTT
NA,NA,TRBJ2-5,TRBV30,CAWSPQPQETQYF,TGTGCCTGGAGTCCCCAGCCCCAAGAGACCCAGTACTTC
TRBD2,NA,TRBJ2-3,TRBV12-5,CASVPPTSGVADTQYF,TGTGCTAGTGTTCCCCCGACTAGCGGGGTTGCAGATACGCAGTATTTT
TRBD1,NA,TRBJ2-7,TRBV5-1,CASSSGQVPYEQYF,TGTGCCAGCAGCTCGGGACAGGTCCCCTACGAGCAGTACTTC
NA,NA,TRBJ2-7,TRBV7-9,CASSQPEEVEQYF,TGTGCCAGCAGCCAGCCCGAGGAGGTCGAGCAGTACTTC
TRBD1,NA,TRBJ2-1,TRBV4-2,CASSHWTGYNEQFF,TGTGCCAGCAGCCATTGGACAGGGTACAATGAGCAGTTCTTC
NA,NA,TRBJ1-5,TRBV4-3,CASSQDQGTNQPQHF,TGCGCCAGCAGCCAAGATCAAGGCACGAATCAGCCCCAGCATTTT
NA,NA,TRBJ1-6,TRBV7-2,CASSLEGRGYNSPLHF,TGTGCCAGCAGCTTAGAAGGCAGGGGCTATAATTCACCCCTCCACTTT
NA,NA,TRBJ1-1,TRBV2,CASSEAMISGPGEAFF,TGTGCCAGCAGTGAGGCAATGATATCAGGGCCAGGTGAAGCTTTCTTT
NA,NA,TRBJ2-7,TRBV7-9,CASSFLSYEQYF,TGTGCCAGCAGCTTTCTTTCCTACGAGCAGTACTTC
TRBD1,NA,TRBJ2-7,TRBV18,CASSPLPGEGASYEQYF,TGTGCCAGCTCACCTTTACCCGGCGAGGGGGCTAGCTACGAGCAGTACTTC
TRBD1,once,TRBJ1-1,TRBV19,CASIWTGGMNTEAFF,TGTGCCAGTATCTGGACAGGGGGCATGAACACTGAAGCTTTCTTT